Given below is one T cell receptor beta chain in context. These data are taken from a study of early T cells in non-severe SARS-CoV-2 infection. For the study at large: Sequencing used unsorted whole-blood bulk RNA, so chains lack pairing.

The CDR3 extends over 18 amino acids. Germline V gives CDR1 LGHDT, CDR2 YNNKEL (reference sequence). Trimming at V came to 0 bases and at J to 2 bases, leaving 9 bases not matched to a gene. Individually, cDNA molecules had unique molecular identifiers attached to them. From the 5' RACE reads, TCRdb called clonotypes with MiXCR, one entry per CDR3 protein. This table holds 85,000 to 100,000 distinct CDR3 sequences, around a sixth found once. The source is an adult who was a healthcare worker with PCR-confirmed SARS-CoV-2 infection or an uninfected control (not recorded which). The source material was whole blood. The chain recombines TRBV3-1 with TRBJ2-5; 10 bases are shared with TRBD2. The CDR3 protein is CASSQDLSGRAAQETQYF. In DNA, the CDR3 is TGTGCCAGCAGCCAAGATCTAAGCGGGAGGGCCGCTCAAGAGACCCAGTACTTC.